Listed here is a single T cell receptor (beta chain). Its antigen is not known. Method: immunoSEQ multiplex PCR; TCRdb's copy keeps in-frame clones and lacks some. The sample yields about 130,000 clones, approximately 85% seen once. The entry originates in a study of cytotoxic CD8 clonotypes in ibrutinib-treated CLL. Per the germline V gene, CDR1 is MNHEY and CDR2 is SVGAGI. This CDR3 has 13 residues. The V and J ends lost 4 bases and 10 bases, in that order; junction bases with no gene match: 6. Regarding the study as a whole: Baseline clonality exceeded age-matched healthy donors and tracked circulating CD8+ T-cell counts.

This chain joins TRBV6-5 and TRBJ1-2; TRBD1 aligns across 10 bases. The source is a human donor with chronic lymphocytic leukemia. This specimen was PBMCs, taken after 24 months of ibrutinib treatment. CDR3 in amino acids: CASSSPGTGVYTF. The CDR3 bases are TGTGCCAGCAGTTCCCCCGGGACAGGGGTCTACACCTTC.